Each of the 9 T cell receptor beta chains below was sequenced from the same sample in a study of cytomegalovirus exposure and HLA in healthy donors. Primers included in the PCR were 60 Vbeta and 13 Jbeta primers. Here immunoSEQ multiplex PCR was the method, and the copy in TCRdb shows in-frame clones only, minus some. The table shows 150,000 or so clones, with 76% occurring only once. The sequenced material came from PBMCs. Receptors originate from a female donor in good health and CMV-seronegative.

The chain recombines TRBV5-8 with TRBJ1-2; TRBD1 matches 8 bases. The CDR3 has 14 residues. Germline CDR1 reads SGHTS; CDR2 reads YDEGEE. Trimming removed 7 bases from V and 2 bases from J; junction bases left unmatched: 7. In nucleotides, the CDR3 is TGTGCCAGCTCGCCGGGACAGGTGAACTATGGCTACACCTTC. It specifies CASSPGQVNYGYTF.

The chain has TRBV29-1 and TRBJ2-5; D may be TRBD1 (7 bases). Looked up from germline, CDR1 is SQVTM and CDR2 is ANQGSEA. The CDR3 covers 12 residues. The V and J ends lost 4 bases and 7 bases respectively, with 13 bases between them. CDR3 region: CSVAQGGGTQYF. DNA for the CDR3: TGCAGCGTTGCCCAGGGGGGCGGGACCCAGTACTTC.

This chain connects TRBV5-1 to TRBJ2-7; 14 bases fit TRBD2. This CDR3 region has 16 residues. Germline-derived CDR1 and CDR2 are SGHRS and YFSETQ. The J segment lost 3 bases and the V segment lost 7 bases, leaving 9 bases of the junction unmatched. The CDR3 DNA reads TGCGCCAGCCGACTAGCGGGAGGGCCTCTGGACTACGAGCAGTACTTC. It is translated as CASRLAGGPLDYEQYF. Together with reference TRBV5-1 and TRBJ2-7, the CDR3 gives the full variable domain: KAGVTQTPRYLIKTRGQQVTLSCSPISGHRSVSWYQQTPGQGLQFLFEYFSETQRNKGNFPGRFSGRQFSNSRSEMNVSTLELGDSALYLCASRLAGGPLDYEQYFGPGTRLTVT.

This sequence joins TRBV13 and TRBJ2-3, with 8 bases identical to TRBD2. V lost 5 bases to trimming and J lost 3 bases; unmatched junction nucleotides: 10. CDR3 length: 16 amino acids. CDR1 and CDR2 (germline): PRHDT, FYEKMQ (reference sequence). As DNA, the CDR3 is TGTGCCAGCAGCCCCCCACGGGGGGGCCGGACAGATACGCAGTATTTT. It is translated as CASSPPRGGRTDTQYF. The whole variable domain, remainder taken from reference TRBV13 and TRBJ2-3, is AAGVIQSPRHLIKEKRETATLKCYPIPRHDTVYWYQQGPGQDPQFLISFYEKMQSDKGSIPDRFSAQQFSDYHSELNMSSLELGDSALYFCASSPPRGGRTDTQYFGPGTRLTVL.

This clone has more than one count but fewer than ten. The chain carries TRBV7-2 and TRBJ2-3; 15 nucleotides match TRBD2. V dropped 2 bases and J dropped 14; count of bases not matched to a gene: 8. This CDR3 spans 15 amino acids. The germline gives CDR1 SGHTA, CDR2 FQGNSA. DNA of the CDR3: TGTGCCAGCAGCTTACAGGGACTAGCGGGGGGAATGGTGTATTTT. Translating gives CASSLQGLAGGMVYF.

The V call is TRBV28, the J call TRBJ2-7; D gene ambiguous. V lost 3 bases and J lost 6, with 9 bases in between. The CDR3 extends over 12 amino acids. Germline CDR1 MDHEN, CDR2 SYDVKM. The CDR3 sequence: CASSLEPGEQYF. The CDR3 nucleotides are TGTGCCAGCAGTTTGGAGCCCGGCGAGCAGTACTTC.

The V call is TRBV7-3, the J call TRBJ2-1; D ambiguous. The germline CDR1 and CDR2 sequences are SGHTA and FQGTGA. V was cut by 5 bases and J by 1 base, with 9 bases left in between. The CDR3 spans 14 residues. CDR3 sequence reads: CASSLERSYNEQFF. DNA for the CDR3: TGTGCCAGCAGCCTCGAGAGATCCTACAATGAGCAGTTCTTC.

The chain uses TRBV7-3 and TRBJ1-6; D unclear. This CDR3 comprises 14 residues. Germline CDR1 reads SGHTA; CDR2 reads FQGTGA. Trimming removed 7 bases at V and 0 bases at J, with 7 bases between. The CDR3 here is CASTSGSYNSPLHF. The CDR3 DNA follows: TGTGCCAGCACCTCGGGCTCCTATAATTCACCCCTCCACTTT.

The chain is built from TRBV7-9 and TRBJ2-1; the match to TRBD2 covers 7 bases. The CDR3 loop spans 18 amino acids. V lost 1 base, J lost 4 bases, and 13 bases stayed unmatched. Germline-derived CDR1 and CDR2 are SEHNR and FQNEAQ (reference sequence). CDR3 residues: CASSLDSWREFSYNEQFF. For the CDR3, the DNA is TGTGCCAGCAGCTTAGACTCCTGGCGGGAGTTTAGTTACAATGAGCAGTTCTTC.